This T cell receptor beta chain is drawn from a study of monozygotic twins with inflammatory bowel disease. The germline V gene encodes CDR1 SGDLS and CDR2 YYNGEE. The CDR3 totals 16 residues. After re-calling the 5' RACE reads, TCRdb lists one entry per CDR3 protein, DNA absent. The sample data list around 380,000 distinct CDR3 sequences. The sequencing sample was made of blood. The rearrangement joins TRBV9 to TRBJ2-3. This TCR was sampled from a human donor with ulcerative colitis or Crohn's disease, or a healthy co-twin of an affected twin (not recorded which). The chain's CDR3 is CASSVGNGPSTDTQYF.